The 20 T cell receptor beta chains presented below share a single source sample, sequenced in a study of T-cell reconstitution after alpha-beta-depleted transplantation in children. A library of TCRbeta sequences, prepared with unique molecular identifiers, was generated. TCRdb itself ran the PCR reads through MiXCR, one entry per CDR3 protein. The sample holds 200,000 to 250,000 distinct CDR3 sequences, approximately 11% seen once. The sample consisted of PBMCs, taken before TCRalphabeta/CD19-depleted stem cell transplant. These receptors were obtained from a child less than two years old with acute myeloid leukemia, due to receive a stem cell transplant.

This clonotype was counted many times. The J gene is TRBJ2-1, the V gene TRBV5-1; D is possibly TRBD1 or TRBD2 (5 bases each). The germline gives CDR1 SGHRS, CDR2 YFSETQ. The V gene lost 4 bases and the J gene lost 8 bases, with 13 bases spanning the gap. The length of the CDR3 is 13 residues. The CDR3 protein is CASSTGRWDEQFF. The CDR3 nucleotides are TGCGCCAGCAGCACGGGACGTTGGGATGAGCAGTTCTTC.

This clonotype was seen many times. V and J are TRBV12-3 or TRBV12-4 and TRBJ2-5; 8 positions agree with TRBD2. The CDR3 contains 14 residues. V lost 5 bases and J lost 1; bases outside the gene matches: 3. CDR3 bases: TGTGCCAGCAGTATTAGCGGGGTCCAAGAGACCCAGTACTTC. It yields the protein CASSISGVQETQYF.

This clonotype was seen repeatedly, ten times or more. CDR3 nucleotides: TGCAGCGTTGAAGAGACGTGGGACTCCGAAGGAGTTAACTATGGCTACACCTTC. Its protein product is CSVEETWDSEGVNYGYTF. The chain carries TRBV29-1 and TRBJ1-2; a weak D match, TRBD1 (5 bases). The CDR3 is made up of 18 amino acids. The V end was cut by 0 bases, the J end by 1 base, with 21 bases between. Germline lookup yields CDR1 SQVTM and CDR2 ANQGSEA.

There are many counts of this clonotype. The chain uses TRBV27 and TRBJ1-1; D might be TRBD1 (5 bases). Trimming removed 4 bases at V and 1 base at J, with 10 bases between. Germline V lookup: CDR1 MNHEY, CDR2 SMNVEV (reference sequence). CDR3 length: 14 residues. The CDR3 here is CASSSPGKNTEAFF. For the CDR3, the DNA is TGTGCCAGCAGTTCCCCAGGGAAGAACACTGAAGCTTTCTTT.

This clonotype has only a few counts. This sequence may be a read error, since a much larger clone differs from it by one base. The chain couples TRBV12-3 or TRBV12-4 to TRBJ2-1; D is unclear. There are 18 residues in the CDR3. CDR3 DNA sequence: TGTGCCATCAGTTTGGCGCGGTGGGGTATGATAGTGGACAATGAGCAGTTCTTC. This translates into CAISLARWGMIVDNEQFF.

This clonotype turned up a few times. This chain connects TRBV20-1 to TRBJ2-5, with 9 nucleotides matching TRBD2. In germline, CDR1 is DFQATT, CDR2 SNEGSKA (reference sequence). This CDR3 is built from 14 residues. V lost 3 bases and J lost 2; bases outside the gene matches: 4. CDR3 amino acids: CSARATSGQETQYF. DNA of the CDR3: TGCAGTGCTAGGGCAACTAGCGGGCAAGAGACCCAGTACTTC.

This clonotype was observed at least ten times. The junction shows a germline mismatch at one end, possibly a read error. DNA for the CDR3: TGCGCCAGCAGCCCGGGGGGAGGTCAGCCCCAGCATTTT. Translating gives CASSPGGGQPQHF. V is TRBV12-3 or TRBV12-4 and J is TRBJ1-5; perhaps TRBD1 as D (5 bases). The CDR3 is 13 amino acids.

The sample holds many counts of this clonotype. The chain recombines TRBV20-1 with TRBJ1-4; 8 nucleotides match TRBD1. CDR1 is DFQATT and CDR2 is SNEGSKA in the germline V gene (reference sequence). With V trimmed by 5 bases and J by 6 bases, 5 bases remained unmatched. The CDR3 sequence is 13 residues long. The DNA for the CDR3 is TGCAGTGCTGAGACAGGGGAGGATGAAAAACTGTTTTTT. This translates into CSAETGEDEKLFF.

The rearrangement links TRBV18 to TRBJ2-1; 7 nucleotides align to TRBD2. Per germline, CDR1 KGHSH and CDR2 LQKENI. The CDR3 runs to 16 residues. The ends lost 4 bases at V and 5 bases at J; junction bases unmatched: 11. CDR3 amino acids: CASSLTTSGGNNEQFF. CDR3 coding DNA: TGTGCCAGCTCACTGACGACATCCGGGGGGAACAATGAGCAGTTCTTC.

This clonotype was counted a single time. This sequence may be a read error, since a much larger clone differs from it by one base. V is TRBV3-1 and J is TRBJ2-1; 8 bases line up with TRBD2. In germline, CDR1 is LGHDT, CDR2 YNNKEL (reference sequence). The CDR3 runs to 15 residues. The V gene end was trimmed by 1 base and the J gene end by 8 bases; junction bases not matched to a gene: 7. The CDR3 DNA reads TGTGCCAGCAGCCAAGTCGGGACTAGAAACCATGAGCAGTTCTTC. Translating gives CASSQVGTRNHEQFF.

This clonotype has ten or more counts. CDR3 bases: TGTGCCAGCAGGGCTGACGCCGGGCCCCAGCATTTT. Residues: CASRADAGPQHF. The V gene is TRBV12-3 or TRBV12-4, the J gene TRBJ1-5, with no clear D. The V gene lost 6 bases and the J gene lost 9 bases, with 12 bases spanning the gap. The length of the CDR3 is 12 residues.

Notes on this clonotype: This could be a read error, since a much larger clone is one nucleotide away. This rearrangement joins TRBV18 to TRBJ2-7; weak D call: TRBD1 (6 bases). Germline CDR1 KGHSH, CDR2 LQKENI. Trimming stripped 2 bases from V and 0 bases from J, with 11 bases between. The CDR3 has 15 amino acids. In DNA form, the CDR3 reads TGTGCCAGCTCACCAGCGTGGACAGCCTCCTACGAGCAGTACTTC. Residues: CASSPAWTASYEQYF.

This clonotype was detected only a few times. A much bigger clone sits one base away, suggesting this may be a read error. V usage is TRBV20-1 and J usage is TRBJ2-2; D ambiguous. This CDR3 is 13 amino acids long. Germline assignment: CDR1 DFQATT and CDR2 SNEGSKA (reference sequence). With 4 bases removed from V and 2 bases from J, the gap between germline ends came to 8 bases. In nucleotides, the CDR3 is TGCAGTGCTATCTTTACTAACACCGGGGAGCTGTTTTTT. Its protein is CSAIFTNTGELFF.

This clonotype was observed a handful of times. The chain couples TRBV6-5 to TRBJ2-1, with D uncertain. Trimming cost V 0 bases and J 7 bases, with 13 bases left between them. Germline V gene lookup returns CDR1 MNHEY and CDR2 SVGAGI. CDR3 length equals 15 residues. Here the CDR3 DNA reads TGTGCCAGCAGTTACTCAGAACTCTGGCCAAATGAGCAGTTCTTC. The encoded protein is CASSYSELWPNEQFF.

At least ten counts were recorded for this clonotype. This sequence joins TRBV3-1 and TRBJ1-6; D gene uncertain. This CDR3 has 19 amino acids. V was shortened by 1 base and J by 0 bases, with 16 bases between the two germline ends. CDR1 LGHDT and CDR2 YNNKEL come from the germline V gene (reference sequence). DNA for the CDR3: TGTGCCAGCAGCCAAGTCCACCTGAAATCCAGCTCCTATAATTCACCCCTCCACTTT. It codes for CASSQVHLKSSSYNSPLHF.

This clonotype was counted at least ten times. The genes are TRBV7-2 and TRBJ2-1, with 13 bases aligning to TRBD2. V was pared by 6 bases and J by 6 bases, with 5 bases of the junction left unmatched. CDR3 size: 15 residues. Germline lookup yields CDR1 SGHTA and CDR2 FQGNSA. The CDR3 coding sequence is TGTGCCAGCAGTCTCGGGACTAGCGGGGTCAATGAGCAGTTCTTC. Translated: CASSLGTSGVNEQFF.

In its sample, this clonotype was seen many times. The chain carries TRBV28 and TRBJ1-2; D unclear. Germline V gives CDR1 MDHEN, CDR2 SYDVKM. CDR3 length: 11 amino acids. The V gene lost 4 bases and the J gene lost 4 bases, with 4 bases spanning the gap. This CDR3 is CASSYIYGYTF. The CDR3 DNA sequence: TGTGCCAGCAGTTACATCTATGGCTACACCTTC.

The table lists this clonotype with many counts. The chain uses TRBV6-5 and TRBJ1-2; weak D call: TRBD1 (5 bases). CDR1 and CDR2 from the germline V gene are MNHEY and SVGAGI. CDR3 size: 11 residues. V gave up 2 bases and J gave up 7 bases, with 5 bases separating them. Here the CDR3 DNA reads TGTGCCAGCAGTTACAGGGGTGGCTACACCTTC. This sequence encodes CASSYRGGYTF.

The sample holds many counts of this clonotype. The rearrangement links TRBV6-1 to TRBJ2-1; D remains unclear. V was shortened by 2 bases and J by 15 bases, with 20 bases between the two germline ends. Germline CDR1 is MNHNS and CDR2 is SASEGT. This CDR3 region has 14 residues. CDR3 nucleotides: TGTGCCAGCAGTGAAACCCCTTCAGCCCTTCGGCGGTTCTTC. Protein: CASSETPSALRRFF.

This clonotype was seen repeatedly, ten times or more. The CDR3 bases are TGTGCCATCAGTGAACAAGGTTTAGGGATCTACGAGCAGTACTTC. Residues: CAISEQGLGIYEQYF. This chain connects TRBV10-3 to TRBJ2-7, with unresolved D. Trimming removed 3 bases at V and 3 bases at J, with 15 bases between. The CDR3 consists of 15 residues. Germline CDR1 reads ENHRY; CDR2 reads SYGVKD.